This T cell receptor (beta chain) was captured by sequencing in a study of T cells after yellow fever vaccination. Study outcomes and limitations: Researchers report a weaker secondary response that nonetheless peaked faster, day 5 versus 15. Booster sampling recovered most clones from primary vaccination (96% CD4, around 88% CD8).

Template switching by 5'RACE produced TCR cDNA, adding a universal primer site and UMIs. TCRdb processed the 5' RACE reads anew with MiXCR; each CDR3 protein has one entry. The sample has some 300,000 distinct CDR3 sequences; around 9.3% are singletons. This clonotype was counted ten times or more. Its specificity is unknown. This TCR derives from a man aged 18 to 35 who received the YFV17D yellow fever vaccine. The sample was CD4+ T cells sorted from PBMCs, taken 5 days after the yellow fever booster vaccination.

This CDR3 is CSATGGADTQYF. DNA of the CDR3: TGCAGTGCCACAGGGGGGGCAGATACGCAGTATTTT. The V and J genes are TRBV20-1 and TRBJ2-3, with a weak D call TRBD1 (8 bases). Germline V gene lookup returns CDR1 DFQATT and CDR2 SNEGSKA (reference sequence). This CDR3 is built from 12 residues. The V and J ends lost 6 bases and 4 bases respectively, with 11 bases between them.